The TCR beta chain described here comes from a study of T-cell reconstitution after alpha-beta-depleted transplantation in children. Trimming left V 2 bases short and J 5 bases short, with 9 bases between. The CDR3 is 13 amino acids. Germline assignment: CDR1 MNHEY and CDR2 SVGEGT. Unique molecular identifiers tagged the TCRbeta library. Via MiXCR, TCRdb re-called the PCR reads, giving one row per CDR3 protein. The sample includes roughly 250,000 distinct CDR3 sequences, 7.5% to 9.5% of them seen just once. This TCR derives from a male patient aged 10 to 17 who had a stem cell transplant for acute lymphoblastic leukemia, so the T cells may come from the graft donor. This chain connects TRBV6-2 or TRBV6-3 to TRBJ1-1, with D unresolved. Here the sequenced sample was PBMCs, mostly from graft donor cells, taken 180 days after TCRalphabeta/CD19-depleted stem cell transplant. DNA for the CDR3: TGTGCCAGCAGTTACGGCAGGTCGACTGAAGCTTTCTTT. Its protein is CASSYGRSTEAFF.